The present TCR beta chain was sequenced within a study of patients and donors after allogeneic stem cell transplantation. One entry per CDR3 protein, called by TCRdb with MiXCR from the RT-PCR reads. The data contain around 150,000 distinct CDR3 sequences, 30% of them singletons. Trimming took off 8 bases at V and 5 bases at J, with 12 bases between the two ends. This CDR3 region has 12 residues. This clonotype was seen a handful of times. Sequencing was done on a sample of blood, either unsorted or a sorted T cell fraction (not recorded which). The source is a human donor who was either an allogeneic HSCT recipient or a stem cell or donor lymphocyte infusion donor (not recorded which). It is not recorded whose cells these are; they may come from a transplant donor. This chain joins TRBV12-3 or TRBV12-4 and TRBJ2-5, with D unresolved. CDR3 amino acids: CASQTPGETQYF. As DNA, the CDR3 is TGTGCCAGCCAGACTCCTGGGGAGACCCAGTACTTC.